The T cell receptor beta chain described here comes from a study of cytomegalovirus exposure and HLA in healthy donors. Study details: Roughly 180 million T cells yielded over 90 million unique TCR beta sequences in earlier analysis.

Germline V gene lookup returns CDR1 SGHTA and CDR2 FQGNSA. V trimming: 6 bases; J trimming: 4 bases; junction bases outside the gene matches: 9. The CDR3 covers 15 residues. The study, taken as a whole, reports: In an earlier analysis, in approximately 630 donors, most V segments appeared productive either ~87% or ~30% of the time. HLA restriction was apparent for most CMV-associated TCR beta chains in a later analysis. Per a later analysis, 15,000 to 20,000 TCR beta sequences showed association with HLA alleles at 0.05 false discovery rate.

For this clone: Its target is not known.

Researchers ran the PCR with 60 Vbeta and 13 Jbeta primers. Repertoires were generated with immunoSEQ multiplex PCR, while TCRdb's copy carries only in-frame clones and drops some. Among approximately 180,000 clones, around four fifths were seen once, and the ten largest hold about 1.1%. This chain links TRBV7-2 with TRBJ2-5; TRBD2 agrees at 9 bases. The receptor's source is a woman aged 35 to 49 in good health and CMV-seronegative. The sequenced material came from PBMCs. Here the CDR3 reads CASRTPGLAPETQYF. In DNA form, the CDR3 reads TGTGCCAGCAGAACACCGGGACTAGCCCCAGAGACCCAGTACTTC.